These 10 T cell receptor beta chains were sequenced from one sample in a study of T-cell memory formation after mild COVID-19. TCRdb independently ran MiXCR on the 5' RACE reads; one entry per CDR3 protein. The sample lists roughly 550,000 distinct CDR3 sequences, roughly 22% occurring once. Material for sequencing was PBMCs or a T cell subset sorted from them (not recorded which). The receptors derive from an adult woman who had mild COVID-19 (a few samples of this study predate the infection). Cell type and time point are not known.

The genes are TRBV29-1 and TRBJ2-7, with no clear D. The CDR3 has 12 amino acids. The germline V gene encodes CDR1 SQVTM and CDR2 ANQGSEA. Between the trimmed V and J ends, which lost 4 bases and 7 bases, there was a span of 14 bases. Written as DNA, the CDR3 is TGCAGCGTTGGTCCCACAATTAGGGAGCAGTACTTC. This encodes CSVGPTIREQYF.

The rearrangement joins TRBV12-2 to TRBJ2-7; TRBD2, as called in the table, went unchecked against the DNA. TRBV12-2 corresponds to a pseudogene. The CDR3 has 15 residues. The CDR3 sequence is CASRPRCGGGGEQYF. The CDR3 coding sequence is TGTGCAAGTCGCCCCCGTTGCGGGGGAGGGGGAGAGCAGTACTTC.

The rearrangement joins TRBV7-2 to TRBJ1-1; 8 bases are a match to TRBD1. The CDR3 covers 16 residues. CDR1 SGHTA and CDR2 FQGNSA come from the germline V gene. The V gene end was trimmed by 5 bases and the J gene end by 5 bases; junction bases not matched to a gene: 13. The CDR3 loop reads CASSTAPQGAGTEAFF. The CDR3 DNA is TGTGCCAGCAGCACCGCTCCTCAGGGGGCTGGAACTGAAGCTTTCTTT.

This clonotype was picked up a small number of times. The chain carries TRBV20-1 and TRBJ2-5; D is unresolved. There are 13 residues in the CDR3. CDR1 and CDR2 from the germline V gene are DFQATT and SNEGSKA (reference sequence). V dropped 0 bases and J dropped 1 base, with 6 bases sitting between them. DNA for the CDR3: TGCAGTGCTAGAGACAGGTTCCAAGAGACCCAGTACTTC. Translated, it gives CSARDRFQETQYF.

This clonotype has a handful of counts. V and J are TRBV9 and TRBJ1-1; the D gene is possibly TRBD1 (5 bases). Germline V gene sequence: CDR1 SGDLS, CDR2 YYNGEE. The CDR3 is made up of 14 amino acids. V dropped 0 bases and J dropped 7 bases, with 13 bases sitting between them. The CDR3 sequence: CASSVAGWGGEAFF. The CDR3 DNA sequence: TGTGCCAGCAGCGTAGCGGGTTGGGGCGGTGAAGCTTTCTTT.

This clonotype was counted ten times or more. The rearrangement links TRBV7-2 to TRBJ1-5, with D tentatively TRBD1 (6 bases). This CDR3 is built from 15 residues. V was clipped by 1 base and J by 0 bases, with 7 bases between them. The germline gives CDR1 SGHTA, CDR2 FQGNSA. The CDR3 loop reads CASSLGTVSNQPQHF. In nucleotides, the CDR3 is TGTGCCAGCAGCTTAGGGACAGTTAGCAATCAGCCCCAGCATTTT.

CDR3 sequence (DNA): TGTGCCAGCAGCTTATTAGTCCGGGAGGGTCAAGAGACCCAGTACTTC. Protein product: CASSLLVREGQETQYF. The V call is TRBV7-2, the J call TRBJ2-5; TRBD2 agrees at 8 bases. The CDR3 is made up of 16 amino acids. Per the germline V gene, CDR1 is SGHTA and CDR2 is FQGNSA. Trimming cost V 2 bases and J 2 bases; bases outside gene matches: 7.

This chain joins TRBV9 and TRBJ2-1; 9 bases are shared with TRBD2. The V gene end was trimmed by 3 bases and the J gene end by 7 bases; junction bases not matched to a gene: 11. From germline, CDR1 is SGDLS and CDR2 YYNGEE. This CDR3 region has 16 residues. The CDR3 bases are TGTGCCAGCAGCGCCTTGATAGCGGGGGCGGAAAATGAGCAGTTCTTC. Translated, it gives CASSALIAGAENEQFF.

The gene calls are TRBV9 and TRBJ2-1; weak D call: TRBD1 (5 bases). V was pared by 3 bases and J by 4 bases, with 8 bases between. Per germline, CDR1 SGDLS and CDR2 YYNGEE. The CDR3 runs 13 residues. This CDR3 is CASSGRQYNEQFF. CDR3 sequence (DNA): TGTGCCAGCAGCGGGAGACAGTACAATGAGCAGTTCTTC.

The chain is built from TRBV20-1 and TRBJ1-5; 7 bases align to TRBD1. Trimming cost V 5 bases and J 2 bases; bases outside gene matches: 9. This CDR3 is 15 amino acids long. CDR1 is DFQATT, CDR2 SNEGSKA, per germline (reference sequence). CDR3 nucleotide sequence: TGCAGTGCTCGGTCTCTCCAGGGGGGCAATCAGCCCCAGCATTTT. Protein: CSARSLQGGNQPQHF.